This TCR beta chain was sequenced for a study of OX40 agonist ivuxolimab in advanced cancers. Regarding the study as a whole: Dose levels from 0.1 to 3.0 mg/kg saw CD4+ and CD8+ blood T cells expand clonally by week 6. Not determined was the antigen specificity of the expanded peripheral T cells.

Germline CDR1 is SGHTA and CDR2 is FQGNSA. The V gene end was trimmed by 5 bases and the J gene end by 7 bases; junction bases not matched to a gene: 10. This CDR3 has 16 residues. The sample holds one count of this clone. What it recognizes is unknown. Measured with immunoSEQ multiplex PCR; TCRdb has only the in-frame clones, and not every one. This table holds 60,000 or so clones, 87% found once. The V gene is TRBV7-2, the J gene TRBJ2-2; 10 bases align to TRBD2. This clonotype was obtained from an adult with an advanced solid tumor such as melanoma, head and neck, liver or kidney cancer. The source material was CD4+ or CD8+ T cells sorted from blood, sampled in a trial of the OX40 agonist ivuxolimab. CDR3 nucleotide sequence: TGTGCCAGCAGCAAGAAGCGGGGGGGCATTATCGGGGAGCTGTTTTTT. This encodes CASSKKRGGIIGELFF.